This T cell receptor beta chain came from a study of neurological immune-mediated disorders (dated by TCRdb to between 2017 and 2020). Study-wide context: The study compared peripheral blood TCR-beta repertoires of HTLV-I-associated myelopathy (HAM/TSP) patients, multiple sclerosis patients and healthy controls using UMI-based sequencing. The cohort included 60 to 75 subjects: approximately 14 with HAM/TSP, approximately 34 with multiple sclerosis, and approximately 20 healthy controls. Alongside PBMC samples, the set of some 97 TCR-beta libraries contained longitudinal samples, technical triplicates, and paired CD4+ and CD8+ T-cell subsets that had been sorted. Technical triplicate libraries were sequenced to precisely calculate how much the frequency of each individual clone varied.

cDNA synthesis used template-switch 5'RACE with a primer carrying a 10-nucleotide random unique molecular identifier tagging each TCR transcript. Each sequencing run produced over 160 million TCR-beta sequences covering 15-18 subjects. The RNeasy kit was used for extraction of total RNA. Using the KAPA Real-time Library Amplification kit, TCR-beta VDJ regions were amplified with primers for the TCR constant region and the 5'RACE anchor. Sample indexes and Illumina adaptors were added in a first PCR, after which library yield was increased in a second PCR. After Ampure bead purification, the TCR product of roughly 650 bp was size-selected on a 2% E-gel SizeSelection system. Before pooling, libraries had their quality checked on a Bioanalyzer, their concentration measured with Qubit, and their quantity determined with the Kapa Library Quantification kit. An Illumina HiSeq 2500 was used to sequence the libraries paired-end at 2 x 150 bp. To increase sequence diversity, roughly 24-32% phiX was spiked into each library pool. As for how the authors treated the data: Quality-filtered reads were processed with the UMI-based MiGEC pipeline, which removed over 75% of raw TCR sequences during error correction. VDJ genes were aligned to IMGT germline references, and each clonotype was defined by a unique CDR3 amino acid sequence together with V-J genes. Clonal expansion, Shannon diversity and CDR3 relatedness were evaluated with VDJtools (CalcPairwiseDistances, ClusterSamples), while phylogenetic trees were built in CLCbio workbench. A clone was classed as expanded if it had 8 or more unique UMIs, a cutoff based on coefficient-of-variation modelling across technical triplicates. The public reads were reprocessed in TCRdb via fastp at Q25 and MiXCR, keeping in-frame beta chains. Identical CDR3 protein sequences are pooled into one entry, listed with their most common genes and DNA. These V and J calls rely on TCRdb rather than the paper's analysis. Recorded for this sample are about 38,000 distinct CDR3 sequences; 11% of them occurred a single time. The top ten hold around 4% of the sample.

The meaning of the sample's time point label: technical triplicate 1. For the unsorted PBMC libraries, 2 million PBMCs were stored in RNAlater at -80 degrees C until RNA extraction and were used to generate the libraries. Peripheral blood underwent Ficoll-Hypaque density gradient centrifugation to isolate PBMCs, which were then cryopreserved in liquid nitrogen. Study-wide findings and limitations: TCR clonal expansion was greatest in HAM/TSP patients and smallest in MS patients, who ranked below even healthy controls. No identical CDR3 amino acid sequences were found to be shared among expanded clones across subjects, suggesting that TCR-beta repertoires were private in all groups.

At least ten counts were recorded for this clonotype. The antigen it recognizes is unknown. No clone much larger than this one lies a single base away; base qualities are absent. The sample was PBMCs. The TCR comes from a man in his sixties with HTLV-1-associated myelopathy (HAM/TSP).

The DNA sequence follows: TGCGCCAGCAGCATTACAGGGGGCGTTACTGAAGCTTTCTTT. Its protein is CASSITGGVTEAFF. The rearrangement combines TRBV5-1 with TRBJ1-1; TRBD1 agrees with 9 junctional bases. V loses 4 bases at its end and J loses 5 bases; junction bases beyond the gene matches: 6. From cysteine to phenylalanine, the CDR3 is 14 amino acids long. Only the CDR3 part of the read is kept: 42 bases, read in frame from the first base. CDR1 and CDR2 were assigned from the germline V gene as SGHRS and YFSETQ.